A selection of T cell receptor beta chains follows, all from one sample in a study of T cell repertoires in cytomegalovirus infection. MiXCR, run by TCRdb on the reads, gives a single entry per CDR3 protein. The sample carries about 140,000 distinct CDR3 sequences, 5.5% to 7% recorded once. Sequenced input: PBMCs. These receptors came from a human donor in good health (CMV status not recorded). Some clones in this sample may be carry-over from other donors' samples. CDR3s include the opening cysteine and the closing phenylalanine or tryptophan. The D gene is left open where the match is weak. Only part of the rows carry a size: once, few, many, or a class if the clone is expanded.

>TRBV19|TRBD2|TRBJ2-1|many
CASSGGGGVYEQFF
TGTGCCAGTAGTGGCGGGGGGGGAGTATATGAGCAGTTCTTC
>TRBV11-1|.|TRBJ1-6|many
CASSSTQTNKDRVGPLHF
TGTGCCAGCAGCTCCACGCAGACGAATAAGGACAGAGTGGGACCCCTCCACTTT
>TRBV5-8|.|TRBJ2-7|many
CASSSRDGIEGQYF
TGTGCCAGCAGCTCCCGGGACGGAATCGAGGGGCAGTACTTC
>TRBV28|.|TRBJ1-4|many
CASIQTGGNEKLFF
TGTGCCAGCATTCAGACAGGCGGGAATGAAAAACTGTTTTTT
>TRBV27|.|TRBJ1-5|.
CASSFKADQPQHF
TGTGCCAGCAGTTTTAAGGCTGACCAGCCCCAGCATTTT
>TRBV7-3|.|TRBJ2-3|many
CASSFRGDSDTQYF
TGTGCCAGCAGCTTTCGAGGAGATTCAGATACGCAGTATTTT
>TRBV7-9|.|TRBJ2-7|many
CASERETEQYF
TGTGCCAGCGAGAGGGAGACCGAGCAGTACTTC
>TRBV7-2|.|TRBJ2-1|many
CASSLSPRSSRNEQFF
TGTGCCAGCAGCTTAAGTCCCAGGAGTAGCAGGAATGAGCAGTTCTTC
>TRBV7-2|TRBD2|TRBJ2-5|many
CASSWGLAGQETQYF
TGTGCCAGCAGCTGGGGACTAGCGGGCCAAGAGACCCAGTACTTC
>TRBV19|.|TRBJ1-1|many
CASSLNSGQNTEAFF
TGTGCCAGTAGCCTAAACTCCGGTCAGAACACTGAAGCTTTCTTT
>TRBV5-6|.|TRBJ2-1|.
CASSPGVLAYKNEQFF
TGTGCCAGCAGCCCCGGGGTTTTAGCGTATAAAAATGAGCAGTTCTTC
>TRBV20-1|TRBD1|TRBJ1-5|many
CSATASDRGGLNQPQHF
TGCAGTGCGACCGCCTCGGACAGGGGGGGATTAAATCAGCCCCAGCATTTT
>TRBV7-8|.|TRBJ1-1|many
CASSLVRGNTEAFF
TGTGCCAGCAGCTTAGTCAGGGGGAACACTGAAGCTTTCTTT
>TRBV19|TRBD1|TRBJ2-3|.
CASSRLSTGHTDTQYF
TGTGCCAGCAGCCGACTATCGACAGGGCACACAGATACGCAGTATTTT
>TRBV7-3|.|TRBJ2-6|many
CASSRDHSGANVLTF
TGTGCCAGCAGCAGGGACCACTCTGGGGCCAACGTCCTGACTTTC
>TRBV7-9|.|TRBJ1-1|few
CASSSRQENTEAFF
TGTGCCAGCAGCTCCCGACAGGAGAACACTGAAGCTTTCTTT
>TRBV28|.|TRBJ1-5|few
CASSLSAAPRFNQPQHF
TGTGCCAGCAGTTTATCAGCGGCCCCGAGGTTCAATCAGCCCCAGCATTTT
>TRBV7-8|.|TRBJ1-2|many
CASSPRRGSSPQNYGYTF
TGTGCCAGCAGCCCACGGCGGGGCTCATCTCCCCAGAACTATGGCTACACCTTC
>TRBV20-1|.|TRBJ1-3|.
CSASRSVGPGNTIYF
TGCAGTGCTAGTCGGTCTGTGGGGCCTGGAAACACCATATATTTT
>TRBV29-1|.|TRBJ2-1|few
CSVDVSGAYNEQFF
TGCAGCGTTGATGTGAGCGGAGCCTACAATGAGCAGTTCTTC
>TRBV3-1|.|TRBJ1-6|many
CASSQFRNDSPLHF
TGTGCCAGCAGCCAATTCAGGAACGATTCACCCCTCCACTTT
>TRBV11-2|TRBD1|TRBJ2-7|many
CASSYPGQLYEQYF
TGTGCCAGCAGCTATCCGGGACAGCTCTACGAGCAGTACTTC
>TRBV7-8|TRBD1|TRBJ2-3|many
CASSLGLDRGDTQYF
TGTGCCAGCAGCTTAGGACTAGACAGGGGAGATACGCAGTATTTT
>TRBV10-3|.|TRBJ2-7|many
CAISEHGRRDSYEQYF
TGTGCCATCAGTGAGCATGGAAGACGGGACTCGTACGAGCAGTACTTC
>TRBV10-3|.|TRBJ1-1|many
CAITQTGMNTEAFF
TGTGCCATCACCCAGACAGGCATGAACACTGAAGCTTTCTTT
>TRBV5-8|TRBD1|TRBJ2-7|few
CASSRRDRRAYEQYF
TGTGCCAGCAGCCGGAGGGACAGGAGAGCCTACGAGCAGTACTTC
>TRBV6-2/TRBV6-3|.|TRBJ2-1|.
CASSYRRPYNEQFF
TGTGCCAGCAGTTACAGGAGACCCTACAATGAGCAGTTCTTC
>TRBV12-3/TRBV12-4|.|TRBJ1-5|many
CAASRGMGQPQHF
TGTGCCGCCAGCAGAGGAATGGGTCAGCCCCAGCATTTT
>TRBV27|TRBD2|TRBJ2-1|.
CASSLSSGEGPYNEQFF
TGTGCCAGCAGTTTATCGAGCGGGGAAGGGCCCTACAATGAGCAGTTCTTC
>TRBV20-1|.|TRBJ2-5|once
CSASAQETQYF
TGCAGTGCAAGTGCTCAAGAGACCCAGTACTTC
>TRBV27|TRBD2|TRBJ2-7|.
CASSLGAGGAYEQYF
TGTGCCAGCAGTTTAGGGGCGGGGGGGGCCTACGAGCAGTACTTC
>TRBV13|TRBD2|TRBJ2-7|.
CASSLGGTGEQYF
TGTGCCAGCAGCTTGGGGGGGACCGGCGAGCAGTACTTC
>TRBV6-2/TRBV6-3|TRBD2|TRBJ2-1|many
CASSYSSSLASYNEQFF
TGTGCCAGCAGTTACTCGAGTTCACTAGCGTCCTACAATGAGCAGTTCTTC
>TRBV6-5|.|TRBJ1-2|few
CASSYSTFQSYGYTF
TGTGCCAGCAGTTACTCGACGTTCCAATCCTATGGCTACACCTTC
>TRBV19|.|TRBJ1-6|many
CASAEGRLGSPLHF
TGTGCCAGCGCCGAGGGGCGGCTTGGTTCACCCCTCCACTTT
>TRBV7-2|.|TRBJ1-1|many
CASSVIRGLTFF
TGTGCCAGCAGCGTAATCCGGGGGTTAACTTTCTTT
>TRBV29-1|.|TRBJ1-3|many
CSVDVGSRGNTIYF
TGCAGCGTTGATGTTGGGTCCCGGGGAAACACCATATATTTT
>TRBV7-2|TRBD1|TRBJ1-2|many
CASSFRTGNYGYTF
TGTGCCAGCAGCTTCAGGACAGGGAACTATGGCTACACCTTC
>TRBV7-9|.|TRBJ2-5|.
CASSFIGGGGPRETQYF
TGTGCCAGCAGCTTCATTGGAGGGGGGGGACCAAGAGAGACCCAGTACTTC
>TRBV20-1|.|TRBJ1-4|.
CSARNEKMFF
TGCAGTGCCAGAAACGAAAAAATGTTTTTT
>TRBV7-3|.|TRBJ2-3|many
CASSRGHPSTDTQYF
TGTGCCAGCAGCCGGGGACACCCTAGCACAGATACGCAGTATTTT
>TRBV7-6|.|TRBJ2-1|few
CASSFTTGDNEQFF
TGTGCCAGCAGCTTTACGACAGGAGACAATGAGCAGTTCTTC
>TRBV29-1|.|TRBJ1-2|many
CSVDPGTDGYTF
TGCAGCGTTGATCCAGGGACTGATGGCTACACCTTC
>TRBV20-1|.|TRBJ2-7|few
CSARANSGSYEQYF
TGCAGTGCTAGGGCCAACAGCGGGTCCTACGAGCAGTACTTC
>TRBV7-2|TRBD2|TRBJ2-7|many
CASSLSGGPYEQYF
TGTGCCAGCAGCTTGAGCGGGGGGCCTTACGAGCAGTACTTC
>TRBV7-2|.|TRBJ1-1|many
CASSLEASTEAFF
TGTGCCAGCAGCTTAGAAGCGTCCACTGAAGCTTTCTTT
>TRBV7-2|.|TRBJ1-3|many
CASSLGGQPGNTIYF
TGTGCCAGCAGCTTAGGGGGCCAGCCAGGAAACACCATATATTTT
>TRBV7-8|.|TRBJ2-3|many
CASSHAGGTDTQYF
TGTGCCAGCAGTCACGCAGGGGGCACAGATACGCAGTATTTT
>TRBV11-3|.|TRBJ2-7|many
CASSLDMQGRQYF
TGTGCCAGCAGCTTAGATATGCAGGGGAGGCAGTACTTC
>TRBV4-2|TRBD1|TRBJ1-1|many
CASSPRTTSGGSLTF
TGTGCCAGCAGCCCCAGAACTACCTCAGGGGGGAGTCTTACATTT
>TRBV7-9|.|TRBJ2-5|many
CASSLQGARGQETQYF
TGTGCCAGCAGCTTGCAGGGCGCGCGAGGTCAAGAGACCCAGTACTTC
>TRBV7-6|.|TRBJ2-7|many
CASSLALAAGWDYEQYF
TGTGCCAGCAGCTTAGCGTTAGCCGCTGGTTGGGACTACGAGCAGTACTTC
>TRBV7-9|.|TRBJ1-1|.
CASSLPSGQRLNTEAFF
TGTGCCAGCAGCTTACCGTCCGGACAGCGTCTGAACACTGAAGCTTTCTTT
>TRBV9|TRBD1|TRBJ2-7|many
CASSVEDRASSYEQYF
TGTGCCAGCAGCGTAGAAGACAGGGCGAGCTCCTACGAGCAGTACTTC
>TRBV7-2|.|TRBJ2-3|many
CASSSEADFTDTQYF
TGTGCCAGCAGCTCCGAGGCGGACTTCACAGATACGCAGTATTTT
>TRBV5-8|TRBD1|TRBJ1-1|many
CASRDRVEVGTEAFF
TGTGCCAGCAGGGACAGGGTCGAAGTTGGCACTGAAGCTTTCTTT
>TRBV7-2|TRBD2|TRBJ2-2|.
CASSPTSGGSTGELFF
TGTGCCAGCAGCCCCACTAGCGGGGGCTCCACCGGGGAGCTGTTTTTT
>TRBV28|TRBD1|TRBJ1-2|many
CASSGTGNYGYTF
TGTGCCAGCTCCGGGACAGGGAACTATGGCTACACCTTC
>TRBV24-1|.|TRBJ1-4|many
CATSSGTYPEKLFF
TGTGCCACCAGTTCCGGGACATATCCTGAAAAACTGTTTTTT